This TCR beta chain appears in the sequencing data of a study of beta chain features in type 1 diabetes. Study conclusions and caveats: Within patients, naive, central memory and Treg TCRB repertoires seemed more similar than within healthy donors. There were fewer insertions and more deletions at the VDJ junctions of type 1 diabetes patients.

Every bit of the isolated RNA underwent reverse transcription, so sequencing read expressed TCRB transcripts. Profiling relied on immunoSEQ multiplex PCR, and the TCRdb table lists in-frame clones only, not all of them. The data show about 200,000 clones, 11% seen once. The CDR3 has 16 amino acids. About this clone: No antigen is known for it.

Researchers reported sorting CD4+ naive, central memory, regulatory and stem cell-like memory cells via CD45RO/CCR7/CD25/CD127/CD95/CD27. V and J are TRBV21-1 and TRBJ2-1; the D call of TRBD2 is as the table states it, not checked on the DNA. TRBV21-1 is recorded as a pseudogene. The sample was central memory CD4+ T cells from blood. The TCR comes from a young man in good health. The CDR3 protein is CASSKKVTSGNNEQFF. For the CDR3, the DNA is TGTGCCAGCAGCAAAAAGGTAACTAGCGGGAACAATGAGCAGTTCTTC.